A single sample is the source of the 20 T cell receptor beta chains below, sequenced in a study of CD8 T cells in Susac syndrome. The authors reverse transcribed roughly 0.5 to 1 ug RNA with random hexamers. TCRdb ran MiXCR on the immunoSEQ multiplex PCR reads and lists one entry per CDR3 protein. This table has approximately 170,000 distinct CDR3 sequences, about 90% appearing once. Sequencing was carried out using CD4+ T cells from PBMCs. These receptors came from a human donor in good health.

The chain combines TRBV3-1 with TRBJ1-6; 11 bases line up with TRBD1. CDR1 and CDR2 from the germline V gene are LGHDT and YNNKEL (reference sequence). CDR3 length equals 15 residues. The V segment lost 2 bases and the J segment 10 bases; nucleotides outside the gene matches: 4. The CDR3 nucleotides are TGTGCCAGCAGCCAAAGGACAGGGGGCTTGTCACCCCTCCACTTT. Translation: CASSQRTGGLSPLHF.

The J gene is TRBJ2-1, the V gene TRBV7-6, with 11 bases matching TRBD2. The V gene end was trimmed by 1 base and the J gene end by 6 bases; junction bases not matched to a gene: 8. The CDR3 contains 17 residues. Germline V gene sequence: CDR1 SGHVS, CDR2 FNYEAQ. The CDR3 DNA reads as TGTGCCAGCAGCTTAGTCGGGCTAGCGGGGGGTGTCAATGAGCAGTTCTTC. Its protein is CASSLVGLAGGVNEQFF. Combining the CDR3 with reference TRBV7-6 and TRBJ2-1 gives the whole variable domain GAGVSQSPRYKVTKRGQDVALRCDPISGHVSLYWYRQALGQGPEFLTYFNYEAQQDKSGLPNDRFSAERPEGSISTLTIQRTEQRDSAMYRCASSLVGLAGGVNEQFFGPGTRLTVL.

The chain carries TRBV4-3 and TRBJ2-3, with 9 bases aligning to TRBD2. CDR3 length: 15 residues. Germline V gene lookup returns CDR1 LGHNA and CDR2 YSLEER. Trimming at V came to 0 bases and at J to 4 bases, leaving 2 bases not matched to a gene. In DNA form, the CDR3 reads TGCGCCAGCAGCCAAGATGGGACTAGCCCAGATACGCAGTATTTT. Translating it yields CASSQDGTSPDTQYF.

The chain uses TRBV12-3 or TRBV12-4 and TRBJ1-4; 9 positions agree with TRBD1. The J segment lost 7 bases and the V segment lost 5 bases, leaving 8 bases of the junction unmatched. This CDR3 has 15 amino acids. The CDR3 reads CASSATGTGTEKLFF. The CDR3 bases are TGTGCCAGCAGTGCAACCGGGACAGGGACTGAAAAACTGTTTTTT.

This chain connects TRBV29-1 to TRBJ2-3; D may be TRBD2 (5 bases). Germline values: CDR1 SQVTM, CDR2 ANQGSEA. Trimming removed 5 bases at V and 2 bases at J, with 14 bases between. CDR3 size: 14 residues. CDR3 residues: CSVSLAGDTDTQYF. CDR3 bases: TGCAGCGTTTCCCTAGCAGGTGACACAGATACGCAGTATTTT.

The chain couples TRBV24-1 to TRBJ2-7; D is uncertain. The CDR3 totals 16 residues. In germline, CDR1 is KGHDR, CDR2 SFDVKD. V dropped 2 bases and J dropped 5 bases, with 18 bases sitting between them. The chain's CDR3 is CATSDSPGDGLHEQYF. CDR3 DNA: TGTGCCACCAGTGATTCCCCAGGAGACGGTCTCCACGAGCAGTACTTC.

The chain joins TRBV7-2 to TRBJ1-2, with a possible D match to TRBD1 (5 bases). Trimming pared 5 bases from V and 5 bases from J, leaving 9 bases between. This CDR3 is 12 amino acids long. The germline V gene encodes CDR1 SGHTA and CDR2 FQGNSA. CDR3 in amino acids: CASSPQGYGYTF. In DNA, the CDR3 is TGTGCCAGCAGCCCGCAGGGATATGGCTACACCTTC.

The V gene is TRBV6-1, the J gene TRBJ2-1, with D perhaps matching TRBD1 (6 bases). CDR1 and CDR2 from the germline V gene are MNHNS and SASEGT. V dropped 6 bases and J dropped 5 bases, with 8 bases sitting between them. This CDR3 is built from 12 residues. The CDR3, as DNA: TGTGCCAGCAGGGGACAAAACAATGAGCAGTTCTTC. Its translation: CASRGQNNEQFF.

This clonotype has just one count. The chain couples TRBV20-1 to TRBJ1-3, with 9 positions matching TRBD1. The J segment lost 6 bases and the V segment lost 5 bases, leaving 2 bases of the junction unmatched. Per the germline V gene, CDR1 is DFQATT and CDR2 is SNEGSKA (reference sequence). The length of the CDR3 is 12 residues. CDR3 sequence: CSAGDRANTIYF. In DNA, the CDR3 is TGCAGTGCTGGGGACAGGGCAAACACCATATATTTT.

This clonotype was counted a few times. The chain is built from TRBV2 and TRBJ2-5; no firm D call. Germline V gives CDR1 SNHLY, CDR2 FYNNEI. Trimming stripped 4 bases from V and 4 bases from J, with 7 bases between. This CDR3 is 12 amino acids long. The CDR3 is CASSGTAETQYF. Here the CDR3 DNA reads TGTGCCAGCAGTGGCACAGCAGAGACCCAGTACTTC.

J is TRBJ2-1 and V is TRBV28, with TRBD2 matching over 9 bases. CDR1 MDHEN and CDR2 SYDVKM come from the germline V gene. Unmatched junction bases numbered 8, after V lost 7 bases and J lost 7 bases. The CDR3 has 14 amino acids. The CDR3 DNA reads as TGTGCCAGCAAACTTAGCGGGAGTAGGAATGAGCAGTTCTTC. This codes for CASKLSGSRNEQFF.

This sequence joins TRBV30 and TRBJ1-4; D call uncertain. The V gene's germline CDR1 is GTSNPN and CDR2 SVGIG (reference sequence). V lost 2 bases and J lost 8, with 9 bases in between. CDR3 length: 12 amino acids. The CDR3 DNA is TGTGCCTGGAGTAGCAGTGGCGAAAAACTGTTTTTT. It encodes CAWSSSGEKLFF.

The chain couples TRBV12-3 or TRBV12-4 to TRBJ1-5; D is unresolved. The CDR3 extends over 14 amino acids. Deletions cut 3 bases from V and 9 bases from J, with 15 bases between. CDR3 amino acids: CASSFGQTVMPQHF. In nucleotides, the CDR3 is TGTGCCAGCAGTTTCGGGCAGACGGTTATGCCCCAGCATTTT.

This sequence joins TRBV28 and TRBJ1-1, with TRBD1 as a possible D gene (6 bases). CDR1 and CDR2 (germline): MDHEN, SYDVKM. This CDR3 region has 15 residues. V lost 6 bases and J 4 bases, leaving 18 bases between the germline ends. The CDR3 DNA follows: TGTGCCAGCAGCGATCCCCAGGGGATAGGCACTGAAGCTTTCTTT. This gives the protein CASSDPQGIGTEAFF.

V and J are TRBV5-1 and TRBJ1-2; maybe TRBD1 (6 bases). In germline, CDR1 is SGHRS, CDR2 YFSETQ. V lost 4 bases and J 8 bases, leaving 18 bases between the germline ends. This CDR3 is built from 14 residues. CDR3 sequence reads: CASSLTFQGSGYTF. CDR3 sequence (DNA): TGCGCCAGCAGCCTAACTTTTCAGGGGAGCGGCTACACCTTC.

This sequence joins TRBV19 and TRBJ1-5; tentative D call: TRBD1 (5 bases). Germline V gene data show CDR1 as LNHDA and CDR2 as SQIVND (reference sequence). Between the trimmed V and J ends, which lost 4 bases and 0 bases, there was a span of 10 bases. The CDR3 is 15 amino acids. The CDR3 coding sequence is TGTGCCAGTAGTACCACAGGAATTAGCAATCAGCCCCAGCATTTT. Its translation: CASSTTGISNQPQHF.

This clonotype was recorded only once. This rearrangement joins TRBV6-2 or TRBV6-3 to TRBJ2-3, with 15 bases identical to TRBD2. Trimming at V came to 2 bases and at J to 2 bases, leaving 11 bases not matched to a gene. Germline V gene sequence: CDR1 MNHEY, CDR2 SVGEGT. CDR3 length: 20 amino acids. The CDR3 DNA follows: TGTGCCAGCAGTTACCCGGGACTAGCGGGGGGACCCGGGCTCACAGATACGCAGTATTTT. Translating gives CASSYPGLAGGPGLTDTQYF.

The chain couples TRBV20-1 to TRBJ2-5; TRBD1 matches 7 bases. The germline CDR1 and CDR2 sequences are DFQATT and SNEGSKA (reference sequence). After removal of 5 bases from V and 3 bases from J, the junction contained 9 bases not matched to a gene. This CDR3 is built from 14 residues. The CDR3 loop reads CSALRDSKKETQYF. The CDR3 DNA is TGCAGTGCTCTCCGGGACAGTAAGAAAGAGACCCAGTACTTC.

This chain connects TRBV4-1 to TRBJ2-7, with D uncertain. V lost 3 bases to trimming and J lost 3 bases, with 3 bases between them. The V gene's germline CDR1 is MGHRA and CDR2 YSYEKL. This CDR3 region has 11 residues. The DNA for the CDR3 is TGCGCCAGCAGCCAGTTCTACGAGCAGTACTTC. Its protein product is CASSQFYEQYF.

This chain links TRBV18 with TRBJ2-7; TRBD2 matches 10 bases. The germline CDR1 and CDR2 sequences are KGHSH and LQKENI. There are 15 residues in the CDR3. V was clipped by 2 bases and J by 7 bases; unmatched bases: 8. CDR3 residues: CASSPSSGRAREQYF. The CDR3 DNA is TGTGCCAGCTCACCATCCAGCGGGAGGGCCCGGGAGCAGTACTTC. The variable domain in full, completed from reference TRBV18 and TRBJ2-7, reads NAGVMQNPRHLVRRRGQEARLRCSPMKGHSHVYWYRQLPEEGLKFMVYLQKENIIDESGMPKERFSAEFPKEGPSILRIQQVVRGDSAAYFCASSPSSGRAREQYFGPGTRLTVT.